This T cell receptor beta chain originates from a study of blood T cell repertoires in COVID-19 (dated by TCRdb to 2020 to 2021). At the level of the whole study: Collaborator samples came from the United States, Italy and Spain and covered acute and convalescent phases of COVID-19. Where available, HLA class I and class II types were obtained from metadata supplied by the sample provider rather than from assay-based typing. The prospective study material was composed of cDNA or gDNA derived from T cells, B-cell-depleted T cells, or PBMCs. The samples were drawn from the first 160 participants of the ongoing ImmuneRACE study and from roughly 1,300 subjects provided by 6 global collaborators. A de-identified subject ID, COVID-19 status, age in years and sex were almost always included in the sample metadata. The repertoires were released in a freely available public database intended as a resource for research on the immune response to SARS-CoV-2. Deeply sampled blood TCRbeta repertoires from subjects exposed to, actively infected with, or recovered from COVID-19 were included in the dataset. Here is what the overall study found, with its caveats: Clinical and demographic metadata were provided uncurated, with the amount varying by source and participant.

In the prospective study, participants were roughly 18 to 95 years old, resided in about two dozen geographic areas of the United States, and were enrolled through a virtual design. To assign participants to cohorts, the prospective study relied on clinical history that participants themselves reported in a screening survey and a study questionnaire. In the prospective study, whole blood, serum and a nasopharyngeal or oropharyngeal swab were collected from each participant by mobile phlebotomists. Additional blood draws and questionnaires over a 2-month period could optionally be provided by prospective study participants. Before DNA extraction, prospective study blood samples were shipped either frozen or at room temperature. A remark on this clone: Its cognate antigen has yet to be identified. Within one base of it there is no much larger clone, and no base qualities were kept.

The CDR3 holds 14 amino acids from the cysteine to the phenylalanine. Just CDR3 DNA is preserved here, 42 bases in frame from base 1. V is shortened by 4 bases, J by 0 bases, and the region joining them spans 10 bases. Sequences SGHNT (CDR1) and YYREEE (CDR2) are obtained from the germline V gene (reference sequence). The immunoSEQ Assay, a bias-controlled multiplex PCR, was used to amplify TCRbeta CDR3 regions from genomic DNA. The paper's processing steps were these. Nucleated cell counts per sample were estimated from amplification of reference gene primers within the assay. Sequence reads were collapsed and filtered to measure the absolute abundance of every unique TCRbeta CDR3 rearrangement. For each sample, productive Simpson clonality was calculated by taking the square root of Simpson's diversity index across productive rearrangements. TCRdb stores this immuneACCESS table with in-frame sequences only. Part of the clones is absent; in the studies checked, under half of the shortfall reflects unresolved V genes, and no reason is known for the rest. That table is the source of V, J and clone size, and D and trimming were worked out from the DNA. Present in this sample are around 230,000 clones, approximately 88% of which were seen just once. The ten largest account for around 2.5% of the sample.

The chain joins TRBV5-4 to TRBJ1-2; a tentative D call is TRBD1 (6 bases match). The sequence was collected from a woman aged 40 to 50 with acute COVID-19. Material: PBMCs or T cells enriched from blood (not recorded which). The base sequence is TGTGCCAGCAGCCCGGACAGCTCTAACTATGGCTACACCTTC. This sequence encodes CASSPDSSNYGYTF.